The 30 T cell receptor beta chains given below trace back to one sample, sequenced in a study of shared clonotypes between healthy human individuals. This table comes from immunoSEQ multiplex PCR, and its TCRdb copy is limited to in-frame clones, with some not included. The table lists some 740,000 clones, approximately 92% of them singletons. CD45RO-negative CD8 cells positively selected for CCR7 made up the naive population, which excluded terminally differentiated effector memory CD45RA+ cells. The sequencing sample was made of naive CD8+ T cells sorted from blood. These receptors all stem from a man aged 25-40 years in good health.

V usage is TRBV10-3 and J usage is TRBJ1-1, with 8 bases that match TRBD1. The V segment lost 2 bases and the J segment 3 bases; nucleotides outside the gene matches: 11. The CDR3 length is 17 residues. In germline, CDR1 is ENHRY, CDR2 SYGVKD. The CDR3 sequence is CAISEILTGEGYTEAFF. CDR3 nucleotide sequence: TGTGCCATCAGTGAGATTCTGACAGGGGAAGGGTACACTGAAGCTTTCTTT.

This clone was seen only once. V usage is TRBV5-4 and J usage is TRBJ2-7; tentatively, D is TRBD1 (5 bases). Germline loops: CDR1 SGHNT, CDR2 YYREEE (reference sequence). The CDR3 is 15 residues long. Trimming pared 0 bases from V and 5 bases from J, leaving 15 bases between. The CDR3 sequence: CASSLVGAGLNEQYF. DNA for the CDR3: TGTGCCAGCAGCTTGGTAGGGGCCGGGCTAAACGAGCAGTACTTC.

Only one count was recorded for this clone. This chain's CDR3 is CASSLPLPESSYNEQFF. As DNA, the CDR3 is TGTGCCAGCAGTTTACCCTTGCCTGAGTCCTCCTACAATGAGCAGTTCTTC. The V and J genes are TRBV28 and TRBJ2-1, with no clear D. V was shortened by 2 bases and J by 0 bases, with 14 bases between the two germline ends. The CDR3 sequence is 17 residues long. CDR1 is MDHEN and CDR2 is SYDVKM in the germline V gene.

The rearrangement links TRBV27 to TRBJ2-2, with TRBD1 matching 7 bases. Germline CDR1 reads MNHEY; CDR2 reads SMNVEV (reference sequence). V lost 1 base to trimming and J lost 6 bases; unmatched junction nucleotides: 2. The CDR3 length is 14 residues. The CDR3 DNA is TGTGCCAGCAGTTTATGGCAGGGGGCCGGGGAGCTGTTTTTT. This sequence encodes CASSLWQGAGELFF.

This chain connects TRBV7-6 to TRBJ2-7; D gene ambiguous. CDR1 and CDR2 (germline): SGHVS, FNYEAQ. This CDR3 spans 12 amino acids. V was cut by 2 bases and J by 6 bases, with 8 bases left in between. In nucleotides, the CDR3 is TGTGCCAGCAGCTTAATGGCGTCCGAGCAGTACTTC. This codes for CASSLMASEQYF.

V gene TRBV6-1 combines with J gene TRBJ1-1; 9 bases fit TRBD1. With V trimmed by 8 bases and J by 5 bases, 6 bases remained unmatched. CDR1 and CDR2 (germline): MNHNS, SASEGT. The CDR3 extends over 13 amino acids. The CDR3 region is CASGDRDGTEAFF. CDR3 sequence (DNA): TGTGCCAGCGGGGACAGGGATGGGACTGAAGCTTTCTTT.

This chain joins TRBV6-5 and TRBJ2-7; D could derive from TRBD1 or TRBD2 (5 bases each). V shed 7 bases and J shed 2 bases, with 12 bases lying between them. The CDR3 length is 13 residues. The germline CDR1 and CDR2 sequences are MNHEY and SVGAGI. The CDR3 sequence is CASTGTGTYEQYF. The CDR3 DNA sequence: TGTGCCAGCACCGGGACGGGGACCTACGAGCAGTACTTC.

V usage is TRBV9 and J usage is TRBJ2-1, with D possibly TRBD1 on 6 matching bases. V lost 4 bases, J lost 5 bases, and 10 bases lay in between. The CDR3 is 13 residues long. CDR1 SGDLS and CDR2 YYNGEE come from the germline V gene. CDR3 in amino acids: CASSITGNNEQFF. The CDR3 DNA follows: TGTGCCAGCAGCATTACAGGGAACAATGAGCAGTTCTTC.

This clone is a singleton in its sample. The V and J genes are TRBV13 and TRBJ2-5; D uncertain. The CDR3 runs 15 residues. Trimming pared 5 bases from V and 4 bases from J, leaving 17 bases between. CDR1 and CDR2 from the germline V gene are PRHDT and FYEKMQ (reference sequence). CDR3 sequence (DNA): TGTGCCAGCAGCACCCCGGCCATGGACGGAGAGACCCAGTACTTC. Protein: CASSTPAMDGETQYF.

The CDR3 nucleotides read TGTGCCATCAGTGAGCGGGGGGGGCAGCCCCAAGAGACCCAGTACTTC. Encoded protein: CAISERGGQPQETQYF. The V gene is TRBV10-3, the J gene TRBJ2-5, with TRBD2 matching 8 bases. The V gene's germline CDR1 is ENHRY and CDR2 SYGVKD. This CDR3 is 16 amino acids long. Trimming took 2 bases from V and 1 from J; bases not matched to a gene: 6.

The J gene is TRBJ1-5, the V gene TRBV19; D is unresolved. CDR3 length: 12 amino acids. The germline gives CDR1 LNHDA, CDR2 SQIVND (reference sequence). Trimming took 7 bases from V and 4 from J, leaving 8 bases between them. CDR3 nucleotides: TGTGCCAGTAAGTACGGGAATCAGCCCCAGCATTTT. This translates into CASKYGNQPQHF.

This rearrangement joins TRBV19 to TRBJ2-2, with unresolved D. Germline CDR1 is LNHDA and CDR2 is SQIVND (reference sequence). This CDR3 region has 13 residues. Trimming shortened V by 7 bases and J by 13 bases, and 19 bases separated the two germline ends. DNA for the CDR3: TGTGCCAGTACCATAGACACCGGTGTTGGGCTGTTTTTT. It translates to CASTIDTGVGLFF.

The chain is built from TRBV29-1 and TRBJ2-1, with 7 bases lining up with TRBD1. Germline trimming cut 7 bases from V and 7 bases from J; bases unmatched to any gene: 7. Germline CDR1 and CDR2: SQVTM and ANQGSEA. The CDR3 consists of 12 residues. DNA for the CDR3: TGCAGCGCCTTAGACAGGGTTAATGAGCAGTTCTTC. Translating gives CSALDRVNEQFF.

The chain uses TRBV29-1 and TRBJ2-1; TRBD2 agrees at 7 bases. Trimming cost V 4 bases and J 1 base; bases outside gene matches: 4. Germline V lookup: CDR1 SQVTM, CDR2 ANQGSEA. The CDR3 is made up of 14 amino acids. CDR3 sequence: CSVVVGRSYNEQFF. DNA of the CDR3: TGCAGCGTTGTGGTCGGGAGGTCCTACAATGAGCAGTTCTTC.

This chain uses TRBV7-9 with TRBJ2-7; D possibly corresponds to TRBD2 (5 bases). Per germline, CDR1 SEHNR and CDR2 FQNEAQ (reference sequence). V was pared by 5 bases and J by 4 bases, with 15 bases between. The CDR3 is 14 amino acids. This CDR3 is CASSLPTRPYEQYF. The CDR3 region has the DNA TGTGCCAGCAGCCTTCCTACTAGACCATACGAGCAGTACTTC.

The chain couples TRBV30 to TRBJ2-3; perhaps TRBD2 as D (5 bases). There are 14 residues in the CDR3. Per germline, CDR1 GTSNPN and CDR2 SVGIG (reference sequence). The V and J ends lost 0 bases and 0 bases respectively, with 7 bases between them. DNA of the CDR3: TGTGCCTGGAGTGTGAGGGATAGCACAGATACGCAGTATTTT. Translating gives CAWSVRDSTDTQYF.

The rearrangement uses TRBV12-5 and TRBJ1-1; the D gene is possibly TRBD1 (5 bases). The V gene lost 6 bases and the J gene lost 4 bases, with 6 bases spanning the gap. Germline lookup yields CDR1 LGHNT and CDR2 FRNRAP. This CDR3 is built from 11 residues. CDR3 nucleotide sequence: TGTGCTAGTGGCCAGGGCACTGAAGCTTTCTTT. Translation: CASGQGTEAFF.

The chain is built from TRBV7-9 and TRBJ2-7; weak D call: TRBD1 (5 bases). V was shortened by 5 bases and J by 2 bases, with 13 bases between the two germline ends. CDR1 and CDR2 from the germline V gene are SEHNR and FQNEAQ (reference sequence). The CDR3 is 14 amino acids. Here the CDR3 reads CASSPLQGPYEQYF. The CDR3 DNA reads TGTGCCAGCAGCCCTCTTCAGGGTCCCTACGAGCAGTACTTC.

V gene TRBV18 combines with J gene TRBJ2-6; D uncertain. CDR1 KGHSH and CDR2 LQKENI come from the germline V gene. The CDR3 runs to 16 residues. V lost 0 bases to trimming and J lost 0 bases, with 6 bases between them. Written as DNA, the CDR3 is TGTGCCAGCTCACCACCGACGGGCTCTGGGGCCAACGTCCTGACTTTC. This encodes CASSPPTGSGANVLTF.

This clone was seen a single time. J is TRBJ2-7 and V is TRBV27, with D possibly TRBD2 on 5 matching bases. Per the germline V gene, CDR1 is MNHEY and CDR2 is SMNVEV (reference sequence). The CDR3 is 14 amino acids. The V gene lost 3 bases and the J gene lost 4 bases, with 13 bases spanning the gap. The CDR3 DNA follows: TGTGCCAGCAGTTTTGGAGGCAGGATATACGAGCAGTACTTC. It translates to CASSFGGRIYEQYF.

CDR3 sequence: CASRWREGYEQYF. CDR3 coding DNA: TGTGCCAGCAGATGGCGGGAGGGCTACGAGCAGTACTTC. The chain employs TRBV2 and TRBJ2-7, with 9 nucleotides matching TRBD2. The germline gives CDR1 SNHLY, CDR2 FYNNEI. This CDR3 comprises 13 residues. The ends lost 6 bases at V and 3 bases at J; junction bases unmatched: 3.

The V gene is TRBV2, the J gene TRBJ2-3; the match to TRBD2 covers 10 bases. This CDR3 is 19 amino acids long. Trimming took 5 bases from V and 0 from J; bases not matched to a gene: 14. The germline CDR1 and CDR2 sequences are SNHLY and FYNNEI. Written as DNA, the CDR3 is TGTGCCAGCAGTACTCCACTAGCGGGACAACCGACTAGCACAGATACGCAGTATTTT. It codes for CASSTPLAGQPTSTDTQYF.

This chain links TRBV7-9 with TRBJ2-1, with TRBD2 identical over 8 bases. CDR3 size: 15 residues. Germline lookup yields CDR1 SEHNR and CDR2 FQNEAQ (reference sequence). Germline trimming cut 5 bases from V and 6 bases from J; bases unmatched to any gene: 9. This CDR3 is CASSPLTGGPNEQFF. In DNA form, the CDR3 reads TGTGCCAGCAGCCCCCTAACGGGAGGGCCCAATGAGCAGTTCTTC.

This sequence joins TRBV5-1 and TRBJ2-7; 8 bases are a match to TRBD1. J gave up 2 bases and V 4 bases, and 5 bases lay outside the gene matches. This CDR3 is built from 14 residues. CDR1 and CDR2 from the germline V gene are SGHRS and YFSETQ. CDR3 DNA sequence: TGCGCCAGCAGCAGGACAGGGCCTACCTACGAGCAGTACTTC. Translating it yields CASSRTGPTYEQYF.

In regard to this clone: Other DNA sequences in the sample encode the same CDR3. The V gene is TRBV7-9, the J gene TRBJ1-1, with D perhaps TRBD1 (5 bases). V was shortened by 1 base and J by 6 bases, with 6 bases between the two germline ends. Germline assignment: CDR1 SEHNR and CDR2 FQNEAQ (reference sequence). CDR3 size: 12 residues. The CDR3 region is CASSLGGAEAFF. The CDR3 DNA is TGTGCCAGCAGCTTAGGGGGCGCTGAAGCTTTCTTT. The entire variable domain, with the rest obtained from reference TRBV7-9 and TRBJ1-1, is as follows: DTGVSQNPRHKITKRGQNVTFRCDPISEHNRLYWYRQTLGQGPEFLTYFQNEAQLEKSRLLSDRFSAERPKGSFSTLEIQRTEQGDSAMYLCASSLGGAEAFFGQGTRLTVV.

The gene calls are TRBV5-1 and TRBJ2-7; 10 nucleotides align to TRBD2. This CDR3 contains 14 residues. Germline V lookup: CDR1 SGHRS, CDR2 YFSETQ. V lost 0 bases, J lost 6 bases, and 3 bases stayed unmatched. The CDR3 sequence is CASSLGGLALEQYF. CDR3 DNA: TGCGCCAGCAGCTTGGGGGGACTAGCGCTCGAGCAGTACTTC.

The chain is built from TRBV6-1 and TRBJ1-2, with TRBD1 as a possible D gene (5 bases). The V end was cut by 5 bases, the J end by 8 bases, with 15 bases between. The CDR3 totals 13 residues. Germline values: CDR1 MNHNS, CDR2 SASEGT. CDR3 in amino acids: CASSTGGLRGYTF. The DNA for the CDR3 is TGTGCCAGCAGTACAGGAGGCCTTAGGGGCTACACCTTC.

The V and J genes are TRBV10-3 and TRBJ1-2; perhaps TRBD1 as D (6 bases). This CDR3 contains 14 residues. The V end lost 3 bases, the J end lost 3 bases, and 11 bases lay between the germline ends. Germline V gene data show CDR1 as ENHRY and CDR2 as SYGVKD. In DNA form, the CDR3 reads TGTGCCATCAGTGATTGGGGGCGCGACTATGGCTACACCTTC. It translates to CAISDWGRDYGYTF.

CDR3 region: CASSYSGGHSNQPQHF. For the CDR3, the DNA is TGTGCCAGCAGTTACTCAGGGGGTCATAGCAATCAGCCCCAGCATTTT. The V and J genes are TRBV28 and TRBJ1-5; the match to TRBD1 covers 7 bases. V lost 4 bases to trimming and J lost 0 bases; unmatched junction nucleotides: 6. CDR3 length equals 16 residues. The germline V gene has CDR1 MDHEN and CDR2 SYDVKM. Full variable domain (remainder filled in from reference TRBV28 and TRBJ1-5): DVKVTQSSRYLVKRTGEKVFLECVQDMDHENMFWYRQDPGLGLRLIYFSYDVKMKEKGDIPEGYSVSREKKERFSLILESASTNQTSMYLCASSYSGGHSNQPQHFGDGTRLSIL.

The sample holds one count of this clone. The rearrangement uses TRBV14 and TRBJ2-3; D possibly matches TRBD1 or TRBD2 (5 bases each). Trimming cost V 1 base and J 8 bases, with 16 bases left between them. The CDR3 runs 15 residues. Germline loops: CDR1 SGHDN, CDR2 FVKESK. For the CDR3, the DNA is TGTGCCAGCAGCCAAGTGGGAGCGACGGGACGTACGCAGTATTTT. Translating it yields CASSQVGATGRTQYF.